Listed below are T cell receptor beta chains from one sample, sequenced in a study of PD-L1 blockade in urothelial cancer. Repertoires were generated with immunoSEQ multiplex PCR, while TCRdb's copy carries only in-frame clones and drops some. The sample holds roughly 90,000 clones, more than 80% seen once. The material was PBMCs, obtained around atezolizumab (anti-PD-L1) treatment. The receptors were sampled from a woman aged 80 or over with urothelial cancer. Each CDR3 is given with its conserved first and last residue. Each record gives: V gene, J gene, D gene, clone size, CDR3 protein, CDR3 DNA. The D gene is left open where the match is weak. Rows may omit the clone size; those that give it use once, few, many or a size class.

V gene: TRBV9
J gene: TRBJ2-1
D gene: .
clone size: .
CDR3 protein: CASSPYSRASKQFF
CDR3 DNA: TGTGCCAGCAGCCCATACAGTAGAGCTAGCAAGCAGTTCTTC

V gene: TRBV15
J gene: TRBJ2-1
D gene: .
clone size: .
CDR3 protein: CATSRRQVNEQFF
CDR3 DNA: TGTGCCACCAGCAGGCGACAAGTCAATGAGCAGTTCTTC

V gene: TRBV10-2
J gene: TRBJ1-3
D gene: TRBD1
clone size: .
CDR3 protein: CASSGDRQLSGNTIYF
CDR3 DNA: TGCGCCAGCAGTGGGGACAGGCAACTCTCTGGAAACACCATATATTTT

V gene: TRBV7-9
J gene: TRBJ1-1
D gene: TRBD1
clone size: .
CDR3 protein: CASSPRTGGGTEAFF
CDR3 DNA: TGTGCCAGCAGCCCGCGGACAGGGGGCGGCACTGAAGCTTTCTTT

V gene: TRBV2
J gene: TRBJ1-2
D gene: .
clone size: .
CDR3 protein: CASSTDANYGYTF
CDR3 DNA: TGTGCCAGCAGTACAGACGCTAACTATGGCTACACCTTC

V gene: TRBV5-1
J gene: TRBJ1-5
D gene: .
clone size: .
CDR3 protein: CASSLAGGSNQPQHF
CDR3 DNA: TGCGCCAGCAGCTTGGCCGGAGGGAGCAATCAGCCCCAGCATTTT

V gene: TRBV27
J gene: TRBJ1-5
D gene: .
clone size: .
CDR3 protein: CASSLTRDQPQHF
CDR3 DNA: TGTGCCAGCAGTCTCACCCGGGATCAGCCCCAGCATTTT

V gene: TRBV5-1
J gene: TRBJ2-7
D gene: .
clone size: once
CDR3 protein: CASSVTGSYEQYF
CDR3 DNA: TGCGCCAGCAGCGTAACAGGGTCCTACGAGCAGTACTTC

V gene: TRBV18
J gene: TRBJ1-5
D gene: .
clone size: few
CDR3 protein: CASSLQGRIGQPQHF
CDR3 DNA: TGTGCCAGCTCACTTCAGGGAAGGATAGGTCAGCCCCAGCATTTT

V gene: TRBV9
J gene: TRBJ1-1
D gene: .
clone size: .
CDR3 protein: CASSHTVGQRNTEAFF
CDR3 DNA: TGTGCCAGCAGCCATACAGTTGGGCAACGGAACACTGAAGCTTTCTTT

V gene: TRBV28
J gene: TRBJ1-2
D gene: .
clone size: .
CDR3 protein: CASSSTGGTNYGYTF
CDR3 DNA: TGTGCCAGCAGTTCAACAGGCGGTACTAACTATGGCTACACCTTC

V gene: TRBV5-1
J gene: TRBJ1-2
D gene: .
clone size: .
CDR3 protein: CASSPAGATGSYTF
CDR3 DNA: TGCGCCAGCAGCCCGGCGGGGGCGACTGGTAGCTACACCTTC

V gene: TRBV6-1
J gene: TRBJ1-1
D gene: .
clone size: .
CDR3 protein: CASSLARTLNTEAFF
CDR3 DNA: TGTGCCAGCAGCCTAGCCCGGACCCTGAACACTGAAGCTTTCTTT

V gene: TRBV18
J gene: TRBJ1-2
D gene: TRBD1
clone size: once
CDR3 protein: CASSPGQGAEGYTF
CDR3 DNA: TGTGCCAGCTCACCGGGACAGGGGGCAGAGGGCTACACCTTC

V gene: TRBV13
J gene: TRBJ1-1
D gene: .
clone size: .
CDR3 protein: CASSSSAGKLTEAFF
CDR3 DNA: TGTGCCAGCAGCTCGTCAGCAGGGAAGTTGACTGAAGCTTTCTTT

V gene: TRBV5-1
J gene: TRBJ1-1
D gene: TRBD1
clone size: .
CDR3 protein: CASAQTGLNTEAFF
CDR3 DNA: TGCGCCAGCGCCCAGACAGGGTTGAACACTGAAGCTTTCTTT

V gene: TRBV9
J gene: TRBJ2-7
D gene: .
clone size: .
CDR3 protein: CASSVELSYEQYF
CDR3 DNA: TGTGCCAGCAGCGTAGAACTCTCCTACGAGCAGTACTTC

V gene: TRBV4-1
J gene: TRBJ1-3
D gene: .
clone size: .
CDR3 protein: CASSSAAGNTIYF
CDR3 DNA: TGCGCCAGCAGCAGTGCAGCTGGAAACACCATATATTTT

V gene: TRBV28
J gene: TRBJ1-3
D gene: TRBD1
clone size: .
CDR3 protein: CASSLGQGARGNTIYF
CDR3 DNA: TGTGCCAGCAGTTTAGGGCAGGGGGCACGAGGAAACACCATATATTTT

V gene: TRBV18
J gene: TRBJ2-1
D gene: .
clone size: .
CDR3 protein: CASSRDTGWNEQFF
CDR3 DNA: TGTGCCAGCTCACGGGACACCGGCTGGAATGAGCAGTTCTTC

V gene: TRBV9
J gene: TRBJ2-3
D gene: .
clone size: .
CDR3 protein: CASSVEVYPEAQYF
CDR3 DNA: TGTGCCAGCAGCGTAGAAGTTTACCCCGAGGCGCAGTATTTT

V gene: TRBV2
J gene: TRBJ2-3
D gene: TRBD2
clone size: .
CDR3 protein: CASRDPGGDTQYF
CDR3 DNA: TGTGCCAGCAGGGATCCGGGGGGGGATACGCAGTATTTT

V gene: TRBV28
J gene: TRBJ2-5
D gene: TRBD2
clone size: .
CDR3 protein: CASSLGTSGRGKQETQYF
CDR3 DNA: TGTGCCAGCAGCCTAGGGACTAGCGGGAGAGGGAAACAAGAGACCCAGTACTTC

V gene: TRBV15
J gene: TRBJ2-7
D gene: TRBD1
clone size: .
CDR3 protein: CATSRQGASEQYF
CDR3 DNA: TGTGCCACCAGCAGACAGGGGGCGAGCGAGCAGTACTTC

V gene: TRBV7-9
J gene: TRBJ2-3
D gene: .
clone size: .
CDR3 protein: CASSLVGQPTDTQYF
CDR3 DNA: TGTGCCAGCAGCTTAGTTGGGCAGCCCACAGATACGCAGTATTTT

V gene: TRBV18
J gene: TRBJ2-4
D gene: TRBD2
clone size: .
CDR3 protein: CASSLTSLAGKNIQYF
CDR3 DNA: TGTGCCAGCTCACTGACGAGTTTAGCGGGAAAAAACATTCAGTACTTC

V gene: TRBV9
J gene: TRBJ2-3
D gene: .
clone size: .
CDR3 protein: CASSPRLGEGVDTQYF
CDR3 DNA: TGTGCCAGCAGCCCCCGACTGGGAGAAGGTGTAGATACGCAGTATTTT

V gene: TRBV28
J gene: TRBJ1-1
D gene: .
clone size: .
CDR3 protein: CASNLGGAGNTEAFF
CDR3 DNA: TGTGCCAGCAACCTTGGGGGCGCGGGGAACACTGAAGCTTTCTTT

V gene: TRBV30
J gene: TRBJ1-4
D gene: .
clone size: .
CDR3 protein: CASQGLQETNEKLFF
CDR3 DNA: TGTGCCTCCCAGGGACTCCAGGAAACTAATGAAAAACTGTTTTTT

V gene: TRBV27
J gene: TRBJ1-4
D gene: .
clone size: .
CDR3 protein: CASSPSWQINEKLFF
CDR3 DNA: TGTGCCAGCAGTCCCTCGTGGCAGATTAATGAAAAACTGTTTTTT

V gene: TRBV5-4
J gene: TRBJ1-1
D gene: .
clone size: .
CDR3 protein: CASSLAAGFEAFF
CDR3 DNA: TGTGCCAGCAGCTTGGCCGCGGGTTTTGAAGCTTTCTTT

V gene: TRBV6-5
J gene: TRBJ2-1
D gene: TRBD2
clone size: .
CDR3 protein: CASHGLAGNNEQFF
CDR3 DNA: TGTGCCAGCCATGGGCTAGCGGGAAACAATGAGCAGTTCTTC

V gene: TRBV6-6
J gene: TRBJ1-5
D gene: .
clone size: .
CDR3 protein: CASSSHGGRQPQHF
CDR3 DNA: TGTGCCAGCAGTAGCCACGGCGGGCGTCAGCCCCAGCATTTT

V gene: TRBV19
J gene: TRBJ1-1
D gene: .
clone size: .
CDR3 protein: CASRGEHGNTEAFF
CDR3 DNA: TGTGCCAGTCGGGGGGAGCATGGCAACACTGAAGCTTTCTTT

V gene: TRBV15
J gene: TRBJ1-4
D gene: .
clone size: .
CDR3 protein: CATGRGGNEKLFF
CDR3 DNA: TGTGCCACCGGGCGCGGGGGAAACGAAAAACTGTTTTTT

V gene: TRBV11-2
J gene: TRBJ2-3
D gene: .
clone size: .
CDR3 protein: CASSLGVRENTDTQYF
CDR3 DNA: TGTGCCAGCAGCTTAGGGGTCCGGGAGAACACAGATACGCAGTATTTT

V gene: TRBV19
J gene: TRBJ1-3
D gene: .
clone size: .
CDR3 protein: CATRTDGNTIYF
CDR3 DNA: TGTGCCACCCGGACAGACGGAAACACCATATATTTT

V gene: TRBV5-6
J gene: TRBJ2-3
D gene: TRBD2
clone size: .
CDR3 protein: CASSLVAGGRNTQYF
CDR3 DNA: TGTGCCAGCAGCTTGGTAGCGGGAGGTAGGAATACGCAGTATTTT

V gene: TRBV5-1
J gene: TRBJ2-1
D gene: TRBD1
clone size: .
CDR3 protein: CASNLRQGSSYNEQFF
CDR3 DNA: TGCGCCAGCAACCTTAGACAGGGCAGCTCCTACAATGAGCAGTTCTTC

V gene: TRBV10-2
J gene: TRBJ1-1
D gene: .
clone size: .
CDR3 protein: CASSITGITEAFF
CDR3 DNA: TGCGCCAGCAGCATAACAGGGATCACTGAAGCTTTCTTT

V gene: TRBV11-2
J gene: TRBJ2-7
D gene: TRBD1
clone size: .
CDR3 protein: CASSLQGATSYEQYF
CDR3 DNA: TGTGCCAGCAGCTTACAGGGGGCAACCTCCTACGAGCAGTACTTC

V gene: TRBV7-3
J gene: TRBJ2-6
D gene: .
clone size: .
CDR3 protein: CASSLSTAGANVLTF
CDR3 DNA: TGTGCCAGCAGCTTATCTACGGCTGGGGCCAACGTCCTGACTTTC

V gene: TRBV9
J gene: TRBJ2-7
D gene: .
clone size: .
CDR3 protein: CASSVGSGSFYEQYF
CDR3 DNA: TGTGCCAGCAGCGTAGGATCCGGGAGTTTCTACGAGCAGTACTTC

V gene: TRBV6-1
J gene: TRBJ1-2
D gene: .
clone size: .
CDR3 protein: CASSELRGYTF
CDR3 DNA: TGTGCCAGCAGTGAATTGAGAGGCTACACCTTC

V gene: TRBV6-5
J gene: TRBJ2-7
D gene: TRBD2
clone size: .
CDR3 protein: CASSYQAGGLSYEQYF
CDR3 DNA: TGTGCCAGCAGTTACCAAGCGGGAGGGCTTTCCTACGAGCAGTACTTC

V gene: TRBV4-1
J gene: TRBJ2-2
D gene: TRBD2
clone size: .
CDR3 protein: CASLGTSGPNTGELFF
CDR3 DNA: TGCGCCAGCCTGGGGACTAGCGGACCGAACACCGGGGAGCTGTTTTTT

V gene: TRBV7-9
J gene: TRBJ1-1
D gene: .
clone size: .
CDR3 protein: CASSLGGMAEAFF
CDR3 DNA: TGTGCCAGCAGCTTAGGAGGGATGGCTGAAGCTTTCTTT